One and the same sample provided the 23 T cell receptor beta chains below, sequenced in a study of T cells in Graves' hyperthyroidism and ophthalmopathy. Regions amplified from RNA transcripts were the TCR beta CDR3 regions. With the HTBI primer set, the TCR CDR3 went through a first round of RT-PCR. TCRdb itself ran the multiplex PCR reads through MiXCR, one entry per CDR3 protein. The repertoire includes approximately 400,000 distinct CDR3 sequences, 15% of them detected once, and around a third sits in the top ten. Sequenced: blood. The receptors were sampled from a woman aged 25 to 39 with Graves' hyperthyroidism.

This clonotype appeared many times. The chain recombines TRBV30 with TRBJ2-1; maybe TRBD2 (5 bases). The germline V gene encodes CDR1 GTSNPN and CDR2 SVGIG (reference sequence). The CDR3 runs to 12 residues. Trimming removed 3 bases at V and 11 bases at J, with 14 bases between. The CDR3 reads CAWRTAGRQQFF. In DNA, the CDR3 is TGTGCCTGGAGGACCGCGGGTAGGCAGCAGTTCTTC.

V is TRBV27 and J is TRBJ2-7; 9 bases agree with TRBD1. Trimming at V came to 6 bases and at J to 12 bases, leaving 9 bases not matched to a gene. This CDR3 region has 12 residues. CDR1 and CDR2 from the germline V gene are MNHEY and SMNVEV (reference sequence). CDR3 residues: CASRPSGQGPYF. For the CDR3, the DNA is TGTGCCAGCAGACCCTCAGGACAGGGGCCGTACTTC.

This clonotype was seen a few times. The chain has TRBV4-1 and TRBJ2-7; no definite D call. The CDR3 spans 14 residues. The ends were cut back, 6 bases at V and 3 bases at J, with 15 bases in the middle. From germline, CDR1 is MGHRA and CDR2 YSYEKL. Here the CDR3 reads CASRTTQNNYEQYF. CDR3 nucleotide sequence: TGCGCCAGCAGGACAACTCAAAATAACTACGAGCAGTACTTC.

In this sample, this clonotype turned up a few times. The rearrangement links TRBV5-1 to TRBJ2-2; 9 positions agree with TRBD1. CDR3 length: 19 residues. The junction had 18 bases not matched to a gene; V was cut back by 4 bases and J by 5 bases. Germline lookup yields CDR1 SGHRS and CDR2 YFSETQ. In DNA, the CDR3 is TGCGCCAGCAGCCGAGGGACAGGGAAGAGTAGCGGCGCGACCGGGGAGCTGTTTTTT. Translation gives CASSRGTGKSSGATGELFF. Filled out from reference TRBV5-1 and TRBJ2-2, the complete variable domain reads KAGVTQTPRYLIKTRGQQVTLSCSPISGHRSVSWYQQTPGQGLQFLFEYFSETQRNKGNFPGRFSGRQFSNSRSEMNVSTLELGDSALYLCASSRGTGKSSGATGELFFGEGSRLTVL.

This clonotype was seen ten or more times. V gene TRBV28 combines with J gene TRBJ1-1, with 9 bases fitting TRBD1. The CDR3 consists of 15 residues. Per germline, CDR1 MDHEN and CDR2 SYDVKM. V trimming: 2 bases; J trimming: 4 bases; junction bases outside the gene matches: 5. The CDR3 nucleotides are TGTGCCAGCAGTTTACCCCTGACAGGGGGCACTGAAGCTTTCTTT. This codes for CASSLPLTGGTEAFF.

This clonotype was seen repeatedly, ten times or more. The chain couples TRBV20-1 to TRBJ2-7; D is unresolved. This CDR3 comprises 9 residues. Trimming removed 6 bases from V and 3 bases from J, with 3 bases in between. Germline V gene sequence: CDR1 DFQATT, CDR2 SNEGSKA (reference sequence). The CDR3 reads CSANYEQYF. The CDR3, as DNA: TGCAGTGCAAACTACGAGCAGTACTTC.

This chain uses TRBV28 with TRBJ2-1; 11 positions agree with TRBD1. The CDR3 spans 17 residues. CDR1 is MDHEN and CDR2 is SYDVKM in the germline V gene. The trim removed 3 bases at V and 2 bases at J, leaving 6 bases unmatched. CDR3 in amino acids: CASSLPPGQGAYNEQFF. The CDR3 DNA follows: TGTGCCAGCAGTTTGCCCCCGGGACAGGGGGCCTACAATGAGCAGTTCTTC.

The V and J genes are TRBV7-7 and TRBJ2-5, with 11 bases lining up with TRBD2. This CDR3 is 17 amino acids long. The trim removed 5 bases at V and 1 base at J, leaving 9 bases unmatched. Germline lookup yields CDR1 SSHAT and CDR2 FNYEAQ (reference sequence). CDR3 amino acids: CASSLGLAGGLQETQYF. CDR3 in DNA: TGTGCCAGCAGCCTTGGGCTAGCGGGAGGCCTCCAAGAGACCCAGTACTTC.

In this sample, this clonotype turned up a few times. This chain uses TRBV7-9 with TRBJ2-7, with 7 bases matching TRBD1. CDR3 length: 15 residues. Germline CDR1 SEHNR, CDR2 FQNEAQ (reference sequence). Trimming cost V 6 bases and J 2 bases; bases outside gene matches: 10. CDR3 protein: CASSSDRRKTYEQYF. CDR3 in DNA: TGTGCCAGCAGTTCGGACAGGCGGAAAACCTACGAGCAGTACTTC. The full variable domain, its missing parts supplied by reference TRBV7-9 and TRBJ2-7, is DTGVSQNPRHKITKRGQNVTFRCDPISEHNRLYWYRQTLGQGPEFLTYFQNEAQLEKSRLLSDRFSAERPKGSFSTLEIQRTEQGDSAMYLCASSSDRRKTYEQYFGPGTRLTVT.

There are many counts of this clonotype. The chain combines TRBV5-1 with TRBJ2-1; 10 nucleotides line up with TRBD1. J gave up 7 bases and V 3 bases, and 13 bases lay outside the gene matches. Germline values: CDR1 SGHRS, CDR2 YFSETQ. The CDR3 runs to 17 residues. The CDR3 nucleotides are TGCGCCAGCAGCTCGTCTACGGGACAGGGGCCTGGTAATGAGCAGTTCTTC. Its protein product is CASSSSTGQGPGNEQFF.

This clonotype has just a few counts. This chain connects TRBV6-5 to TRBJ1-1; D is undetermined. Germline CDR1 and CDR2: MNHEY and SVGAGI. The CDR3 length is 15 residues. Trimming removed 5 bases at V and 5 bases at J, with 18 bases between. In nucleotides, the CDR3 is TGTGCCAGCAGTAACCCTCAGAAACCGGGAACTGAAGCTTTCTTT. As protein: CASSNPQKPGTEAFF.

This clonotype was counted many times. The chain links TRBV30 to TRBJ2-2; a weak D match, TRBD2 (6 bases). The CDR3 has 15 residues. Trimming took 0 bases from V and 3 from J, leaving 11 bases between them. Germline V gene sequence: CDR1 GTSNPN, CDR2 SVGIG (reference sequence). The CDR3 is CAWSVQDYDTGELFF. In nucleotides, the CDR3 is TGTGCCTGGAGTGTACAGGACTACGACACCGGGGAGCTGTTTTTT.

In its sample, this clonotype was seen many times. The chain recombines TRBV28 with TRBJ2-3, with 7 bases matching TRBD2. Germline CDR1 and CDR2: MDHEN and SYDVKM. V trimming: 6 bases; J trimming: 0 bases; junction bases outside the gene matches: 15. CDR3 length: 18 amino acids. CDR3 residues: CASSPLAEPATSTDTQYF. The CDR3, as DNA: TGTGCCAGCAGCCCTCTAGCGGAGCCAGCCACTAGCACAGATACGCAGTATTTT.

This clonotype was seen repeatedly, ten times or more. This chain connects TRBV6-1 to TRBJ1-2, with D tentatively TRBD1 (5 bases). The ends were cut back, 10 bases at V and 7 bases at J, with 13 bases in the middle. Germline values: CDR1 MNHNS, CDR2 SASEGT. The CDR3 totals 11 residues. CDR3 in amino acids: CATEGDFGYTF. Written as DNA, the CDR3 is TGTGCCACTGAAGGGGACTTTGGCTACACCTTC.

This clonotype was counted many times. The chain joins TRBV30 to TRBJ2-3; D is perhaps TRBD2 (6 bases). V was trimmed by 7 bases and J by 1 base, leaving 15 bases between them. This CDR3 comprises 14 residues. Germline CDR1 is GTSNPN and CDR2 is SVGIG (reference sequence). For the CDR3, the DNA is TGTGCCTCCCAGGAGGGCAGTGGCACAGATACGCAGTATTTT. Translating gives CASQEGSGTDTQYF. The whole variable domain, filled in from reference TRBV30 and TRBJ2-3, reads SQTIHQWPATLVQPVGSPLSLECTVEGTSNPNLYWYRQAAGRGLQLLFYSVGIGQISSEVPQNLSASRPQDRQFILSSKKLLLSDSGFYLCASQEGSGTDTQYFGPGTRLTVL.

This clonotype was seen many times. The gene calls are TRBV10-2 and TRBJ1-2; 7 nucleotides align to TRBD1. CDR1 is WSHSY, CDR2 SAAADI, per germline. The CDR3 extends over 14 amino acids. Trimming took 7 bases from V and 3 from J; bases not matched to a gene: 8. The CDR3 DNA reads as TGCGCCAGCACGGCGACAGGGCAAGACTATGGCTACACCTTC. Residues: CASTATGQDYGYTF.

The chain is built from TRBV20-1 and TRBJ1-2, with 8 bases aligning to TRBD1. Germline V gives CDR1 DFQATT, CDR2 SNEGSKA (reference sequence). With V trimmed by 6 bases and J by 8 bases, 11 bases remained unmatched. The CDR3 has 13 amino acids. The CDR3 DNA reads as TGCAGTGCGCTAACAGGGGGTGTAAGGGGCTACACCTTC. Protein sequence: CSALTGGVRGYTF.

This clonotype was recorded a few times. The chain recombines TRBV19 with TRBJ2-7; no clear D. The length of the CDR3 is 13 residues. Trimming removed 2 bases from V and 6 bases from J, with 11 bases in between. Germline CDR1 and CDR2: LNHDA and SQIVND (reference sequence). The CDR3 DNA sequence: TGTGCCAGTAGTATACAAATTTCCGGCGAGCAGTACTTC. This gives the protein CASSIQISGEQYF.

This clonotype was counted many times. This sequence joins TRBV5-1 and TRBJ1-1; unclear D gene. The V end was cut by 4 bases, the J end by 4 bases, with 5 bases between. CDR1 and CDR2 from the germline V gene are SGHRS and YFSETQ. There are 11 residues in the CDR3. CDR3 in DNA: TGCGCCAGCAGCCAAGGCACTGAAGCTTTCTTT. Translated: CASSQGTEAFF. Complete variable domain (other parts from reference TRBV5-1 and TRBJ1-1): KAGVTQTPRYLIKTRGQQVTLSCSPISGHRSVSWYQQTPGQGLQFLFEYFSETQRNKGNFPGRFSGRQFSNSRSEMNVSTLELGDSALYLCASSQGTEAFFGQGTRLTVV.

As DNA, the CDR3 is TGTGCCAGCAGTTTACCATCCGGGGAGCTGTTTTTT. It specifies CASSLPSGELFF. The chain is built from TRBV12-3 or TRBV12-4 and TRBJ2-2; no clear D gene. V was pared by 2 bases and J by 6 bases, with 4 bases between. The CDR3 covers 12 residues.

This clonotype was detected only a few times. The chain employs TRBV4-1 and TRBJ2-7; TRBD1 might be the D (6 bases). The CDR3 sequence is 16 residues long. Germline CDR1 reads MGHRA; CDR2 reads YSYEKL. The germline V and J ends were trimmed by 0 bases and 3 bases, with 15 bases remaining between them. The CDR3 loop is CASSQDPSGTSYEQYF. CDR3 DNA: TGCGCCAGCAGCCAAGATCCGTCGGGGACAAGCTACGAGCAGTACTTC.

In its sample, this clonotype was seen many times. J is TRBJ1-3 and V is TRBV18, with D unresolved. There are 16 residues in the CDR3. Trimming left V 3 bases short and J 0 bases short, with 12 bases between. The germline V gene has CDR1 KGHSH and CDR2 LQKENI. Here the CDR3 DNA reads TGTGCCAGCTCACCGGAGCTTATCCGCTCTGGAAACACCATATATTTT. Its protein is CASSPELIRSGNTIYF.

Many counts were recorded for this clonotype. The V and J genes are TRBV20-1 and TRBJ2-5, with D possibly TRBD2 on 5 matching bases. Germline CDR1 reads DFQATT; CDR2 reads SNEGSKA (reference sequence). The CDR3 is 14 residues long. Written as DNA, the CDR3 is TGCAGCTCTTCGGGGAACGCCTTCCAAGAGACCCAGTACTTC. It encodes CSSSGNAFQETQYF.